This entry lists 16 T cell receptor beta chains sequenced from one sample in a study of identical twins. Each CDR3 protein is one row after TCRdb ran MiXCR on the 5' RACE reads. The sample consists of a few hundred thousand distinct CDR3 sequences, nearly 10% of them appearing once. The sample was also reused in another study, on yellow fever vaccine responses in identical twins.

The source material was PBMCs. The receptor source for this set is a woman younger than 30 in good health.

This sequence joins TRBV11-2 and TRBJ2-7; D is unresolved. The germline V gene encodes CDR1 SGHAT and CDR2 FQNNGV. Trimming took 2 bases from V and 1 from J, leaving 9 bases between them. This CDR3 spans 14 amino acids. Here the CDR3 reads CASSLKSDSYEQYF. The DNA for the CDR3 is TGTGCCAGCAGCTTAAAAAGCGATTCCTACGAGCAGTACTTC.

This clonotype was picked up a small number of times. This rearrangement joins TRBV20-1 to TRBJ2-3, with a weak D call TRBD1 (5 bases). Germline values: CDR1 DFQATT, CDR2 SNEGSKA (reference sequence). The CDR3 runs to 14 residues. Trimming cost V 3 bases and J 1 base, with 11 bases left between them. CDR3 sequence (DNA): TGCAGTGCTAGTTGGGGCAGTCGCACAGATACGCAGTATTTT. Translating it yields CSASWGSRTDTQYF.

There are many counts of this clonotype. The rearrangement uses TRBV10-3 and TRBJ1-3; 10 bases are a match to TRBD1. The J segment lost 2 bases and the V segment lost 7 bases, leaving 5 bases of the junction unmatched. The CDR3 runs to 15 residues. CDR1 is ENHRY and CDR2 is SYGVKD in the germline V gene. CDR3 protein: CAINRGQGAGNTIYF. In DNA, the CDR3 is TGTGCCATCAACCGAGGACAGGGGGCTGGAAACACCATATATTTT.

In this sample, this clonotype turned up a few times. V and J are TRBV10-3 and TRBJ1-5; D might be TRBD1 (6 bases). CDR3 length: 13 residues. Trimming shortened V by 6 bases and J by 3 bases, and 9 bases separated the two germline ends. Germline CDR1 is ENHRY and CDR2 is SYGVKD. The CDR3 region is CAISRDTNQPQHF. DNA of the CDR3: TGTGCCATCAGCCGGGACACCAATCAGCCCCAGCATTTT.

The rearrangement uses TRBV19 and TRBJ2-5, with 12 nucleotides matching TRBD2. Germline-derived CDR1 and CDR2 are LNHDA and SQIVND (reference sequence). V lost 5 bases to trimming and J lost 1 base; unmatched junction nucleotides: 5. There are 16 residues in the CDR3. This CDR3 is CASSVTSGGLQETQYF. CDR3 coding DNA: TGTGCCAGTAGTGTGACTAGCGGGGGACTCCAAGAGACCCAGTACTTC.

The chain has TRBV9 and TRBJ1-1; the D gene is possibly TRBD1 (6 bases). The ends were cut back, 4 bases at V and 3 bases at J, with 10 bases in the middle. CDR1 SGDLS and CDR2 YYNGEE come from the germline V gene. CDR3 length equals 13 residues. The CDR3 DNA reads TGTGCCAGCAGCCGCGGACAGTACACTGAAGCTTTCTTT. Translating gives CASSRGQYTEAFF.

The rearrangement uses TRBV6-4 and TRBJ2-6; D possibly corresponds to TRBD1 (6 bases). Germline V CDR1 and CDR2: MRHNA, SNTAGT. Trimming pared 6 bases from V and 2 bases from J, leaving 23 bases between. The CDR3 sequence is 19 residues long. CDR3 protein: CASSSSTLGQTPGANVLTF. The CDR3, as DNA: TGTGCCAGCAGCTCCTCGACCCTCGGACAGACACCTGGGGCCAACGTCCTGACTTTC.

This clonotype showed up many times. The genes are TRBV7-9 and TRBJ2-3; possible D gene TRBD2, 5 bases. This CDR3 is built from 13 residues. The V gene lost 11 bases and the J gene lost 4 bases, with 16 bases spanning the gap. Per the germline V gene, CDR1 is SEHNR and CDR2 is FQNEAQ (reference sequence). DNA for the CDR3: TGTGCCTGCGACCTTGGACTCCCAGATACGCAGTATTTT. Amino acid sequence: CACDLGLPDTQYF.

This clonotype was found a few times. This chain connects TRBV15 to TRBJ2-1; D may match TRBD1 or TRBD2 (6 bases each). The CDR3 is 16 residues long. The germline V gene encodes CDR1 LNHNV and CDR2 YYDKDF (reference sequence). V was trimmed by 0 bases and J by 7 bases, leaving 16 bases between them. The CDR3, as DNA: TGTGCCACCAGCAGAGATCAGGGCAGGGGAGGAAATGAGCAGTTCTTC. Translation: CATSRDQGRGGNEQFF.

V gene TRBV24-1 combines with J gene TRBJ1-1; D remains unclear. Germline assignment: CDR1 KGHDR and CDR2 SFDVKD. The V end was cut by 0 bases, the J end by 1 base, with 8 bases between. The CDR3 is made up of 15 amino acids. This chain's CDR3 is CATSDLRNPNTEAFF. The CDR3 DNA reads TGTGCCACCAGTGATTTGAGGAACCCGAACACTGAAGCTTTCTTT.

As concerns this clonotype: A much larger clone differs from this one at a single base, so this may be a read error. It is likely a read error, because the conserved phenylalanine at the end of the CDR3 is missing. The rearrangement joins TRBV6-5 to TRBJ2-5; TRBD1 agrees at 9 bases. Germline V gene data show CDR1 as MNHEY and CDR2 as SVGAGI. J lost 4 bases, V lost 2 bases, and 11 bases had no gene match. This CDR3 region has 17 residues. CDR3 loop: CASSYGNRGPFGETQYS. The CDR3 coding sequence is TGTGCCAGCAGTTACGGAAACAGGGGGCCCTTCGGAGAGACCCAGTACTCC.

Many counts were recorded for this clonotype. V usage is TRBV12-3 or TRBV12-4 and J usage is TRBJ2-5, with D possibly called TRBD1 or TRBD2 (5 bases each). Between the trimmed V and J ends, which lost 9 bases and 1 base, there was a span of 18 bases. The CDR3 is 15 amino acids. The CDR3 here is CARNSRDHLQETQYF. CDR3 DNA: TGTGCCAGGAACTCCCGGGACCACCTCCAAGAGACCCAGTACTTC.

This clonotype has a count of ten or more. This sequence joins TRBV4-3 and TRBJ2-5; TRBD1 matches at 9 bases. CDR3 length equals 15 residues. J was trimmed by 5 bases and V by 0 bases; bases with no gene match: 4. Germline V lookup: CDR1 LGHNA, CDR2 YSLEER. The CDR3 region is CASSQEGTGKETQYF. CDR3 in DNA: TGCGCCAGCAGCCAAGAAGGGACAGGGAAGGAGACCCAGTACTTC.

The chain employs TRBV11-2 and TRBJ1-2; D possibly corresponds to TRBD1 (6 bases). Germline V gene data show CDR1 as SGHAT and CDR2 as FQNNGV. The CDR3 spans 15 residues. Trimming stripped 4 bases from V and 0 bases from J, with 12 bases between. For the CDR3, the DNA is TGTGCCAGCAGCTCGACCGGGACAACTAACTATGGCTACACCTTC. This encodes CASSSTGTTNYGYTF. The full variable domain, rest sourced from reference TRBV11-2 and TRBJ1-2, is EAGVAQSPRYKIIEKRQSVAFWCNPISGHATLYWYQQILGQGPKLLIQFQNNGVVDDSQLPKDRFSAERLKGVDSTLKIQPAKLEDSAVYLCASSSTGTTNYGYTFGSGTRLTVV.

In its sample, this clonotype was seen a few times. The rearrangement links TRBV20-1 to TRBJ2-1, with 13 bases lining up with TRBD2. V was clipped by 0 bases and J by 2 bases; unmatched bases: 4. This CDR3 is 17 amino acids long. CDR1 is DFQATT and CDR2 is SNEGSKA in the germline V gene (reference sequence). The CDR3 spells CSARDQTSGRTYNEQFF. In nucleotides, the CDR3 is TGCAGTGCTAGAGATCAGACTAGCGGGAGGACCTACAATGAGCAGTTCTTC.

This clonotype showed up many times. The chain combines TRBV7-2 with TRBJ2-1; 10 bases map to TRBD2. The CDR3 covers 16 residues. CDR1 and CDR2 from the germline V gene are SGHTA and FQGNSA. Losses at the gene ends were 6 bases for V and 7 bases for J; bases not matched to a gene: 12. CDR3 sequence (DNA): TGTGCCAGCAGAGATCCGGGACTAGCGAGCAGAAATGAGCAGTTCTTC. Its translation: CASRDPGLASRNEQFF.